These T cell receptor beta chains were read from a single sample in a study of T-cell reconstitution after alpha-beta-depleted transplantation in children. TCRdb reprocessed the PCR reads via MiXCR and lists one record per CDR3 protein. The sample holds about 610,000 distinct CDR3 sequences, over 9.5% seen once. The sample consisted of PBMCs from the stem cell graft donor, taken from the stem cell graft. Receptors originate from a human donor who donated a stem cell graft to a child with acute myeloid leukemia. Each CDR3 is given with its conserved first and last residue. The order of the fields is clone size, V gene, D gene, J gene, CDR3 protein, CDR3 DNA. A D gene is named only where the DNA matches it firmly. Some rows mark clone size as missing; the rest say once, few, many or name a class of expanded clone.

.	TRBV3-1	TRBD2	TRBJ2-7	CASSLQPGTSGRRAEQYF	TGTGCCAGCAGCTTACAACCCGGGACTAGCGGGAGGAGGGCCGAGCAGTACTTC
.	TRBV20-1	.	TRBJ2-1	CSAEVRNEQFF	TGCAGTGCCGAGGTCAGGAATGAGCAGTTCTTC
few	TRBV29-1	.	TRBJ2-7	CSVRGRVTYEQYF	TGCAGCGTGAGGGGGAGGGTCACCTACGAGCAGTACTTC
few	TRBV27	.	TRBJ2-6	CASSSGAAGANVLTF	TGTGCCAGCAGTTCCGGGGCGGCTGGGGCCAACGTCCTGACTTTC
once	TRBV15	.	TRBJ2-1	CATSRVQSSYNEQFF	TGTGCCACCAGCAGAGTCCAGAGCTCCTACAATGAGCAGTTCTTC
.	TRBV11-3	TRBD1	TRBJ2-2	CASSSRTGANTGELFF	TGTGCCAGCAGCTCGCGGACAGGCGCGAACACCGGGGAGCTGTTTTTT
.	TRBV2	TRBD2	TRBJ2-1	CASSGPNGGRQFF	TGTGCCAGCAGTGGCCCTAATGGCGGGAGGCAGTTCTTC
.	TRBV9	TRBD2	TRBJ2-1	CASSVAIGRNNEQFF	TGTGCCAGCAGCGTAGCTATCGGGAGGAACAATGAGCAGTTCTTC
.	TRBV2	TRBD2	TRBJ2-1	CASRANLAALNEQFF	TGTGCCAGCCGCGCGAACCTAGCGGCACTGAATGAGCAGTTCTTC
many	TRBV4-3	.	TRBJ2-5	CASSFRASKGETQYF	TGCGCCAGCAGCTTTCGGGCCTCTAAGGGGGAGACCCAGTACTTC
.	TRBV2	.	TRBJ1-2	CASSEAGNYGYTF	TGTGCCAGCAGTGAGGCAGGAAACTATGGCTACACCTTC
.	TRBV21-1	.	TRBJ2-7	CASSRGLALTYEQYF	TGTGCCAGCAGCAGGGGACTAGCTCTCACCTACGAGCAGTACTTC